The sequence of this T cell receptor (beta chain) was determined in a study of immune cell composition in non-small cell lung cancer. Whole-study context: Most cases were lung adenocarcinoma or squamous cell carcinoma.

The data were produced by immunoSEQ multiplex PCR, yet TCRdb's version contains in-frame clones alone and is incomplete. The sample yields roughly 16,000 clones, 77% seen once. Normal lung sampling was at least 3 cm from the tumour, as distant as possible. In germline, CDR1 is SGHDN, CDR2 FVKESK. CDR3 length equals 12 residues. V was trimmed by 1 base and J by 8 bases, leaving 6 bases between them. The sample also formed part of further work on CD4 T cells in lung cancer. That work contributes: Some patients had received nivolumab or pembrolizumab before giving blood.

The V and J genes are TRBV14 and TRBJ2-1; D is unclear. The sample was non-adjacent lung tissue. The TCR sequence derives from a human donor with non-small cell lung cancer. The CDR3 nucleotides are TGTGCCAGCAGCCAAGTAGACGATGAGCAGTTCTTC. Its translation: CASSQVDDEQFF.